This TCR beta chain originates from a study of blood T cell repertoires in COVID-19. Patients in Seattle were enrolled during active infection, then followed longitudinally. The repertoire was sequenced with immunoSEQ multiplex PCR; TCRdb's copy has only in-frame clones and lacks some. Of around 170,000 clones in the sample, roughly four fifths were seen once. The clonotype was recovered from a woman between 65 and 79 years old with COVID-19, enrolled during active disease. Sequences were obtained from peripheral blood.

Here the CDR3 DNA reads TGTGCCAGTAGTATGTACGGGTACGGGGGGGATCAGCCCCAGCATTTT. Amino acid sequence: CASSMYGYGGDQPQHF. J is TRBJ1-5 and V is TRBV19; tentatively, D is TRBD1 (5 bases). V gave up 3 bases and J gave up 5 bases, with 17 bases separating them. The CDR3 runs 16 residues. The germline CDR1 and CDR2 sequences are LNHDA and SQIVND (reference sequence).